This T cell receptor (beta chain) was identified during a study of T-cell reconstitution after alpha-beta-depleted transplantation in children. Preparation of the TCRbeta library involved a method that used unique molecular identifiers. TCRdb re-called the PCR reads with MiXCR, one entry per CDR3 protein. This table has hundreds of thousands of distinct CDR3 sequences, around 13% appearing once. The sample was PBMCs from the stem cell graft donor, taken from the stem cell graft. This TCR was sampled from a human donor who donated a stem cell graft to a child with acute lymphoblastic leukemia.

The chain's CDR3 is CASSQGGGLSTDTQYF. DNA for the CDR3: TGTGCCAGCAGCCAAGGGGGCGGTCTTTCCACAGATACGCAGTATTTT. The J gene is TRBJ2-3, the V gene TRBV4-2; maybe TRBD1 (5 bases). The CDR3 runs 16 residues. Germline V lookup: CDR1 LGHNA, CDR2 YNFKEQ. V was shortened by 1 base and J by 2 bases, with 13 bases between the two germline ends.